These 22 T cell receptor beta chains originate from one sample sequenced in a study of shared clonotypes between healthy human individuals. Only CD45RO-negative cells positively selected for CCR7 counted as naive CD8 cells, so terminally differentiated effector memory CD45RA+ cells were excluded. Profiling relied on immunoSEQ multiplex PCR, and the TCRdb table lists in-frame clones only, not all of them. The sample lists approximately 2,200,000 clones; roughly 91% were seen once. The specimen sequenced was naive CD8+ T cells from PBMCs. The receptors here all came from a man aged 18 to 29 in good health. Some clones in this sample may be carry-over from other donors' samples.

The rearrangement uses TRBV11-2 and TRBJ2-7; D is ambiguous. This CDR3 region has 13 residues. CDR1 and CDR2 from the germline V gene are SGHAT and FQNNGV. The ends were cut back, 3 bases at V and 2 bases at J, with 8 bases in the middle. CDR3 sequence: CASSFSVTYEQYF. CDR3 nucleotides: TGTGCCAGCAGCTTCTCTGTAACCTACGAGCAGTACTTC. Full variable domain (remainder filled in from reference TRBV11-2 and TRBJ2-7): EAGVAQSPRYKIIEKRQSVAFWCNPISGHATLYWYQQILGQGPKLLIQFQNNGVVDDSQLPKDRFSAERLKGVDSTLKIQPAKLEDSAVYLCASSFSVTYEQYFGPGTRLTVT.

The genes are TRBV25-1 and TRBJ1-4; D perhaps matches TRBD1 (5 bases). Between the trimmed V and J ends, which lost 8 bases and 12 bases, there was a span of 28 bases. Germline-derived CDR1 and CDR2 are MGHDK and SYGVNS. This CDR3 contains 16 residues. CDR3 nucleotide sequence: TGTGCCAGCGGCATACCCCGTTGGGGCCCGCGTGGGGAACTGTTTTTT. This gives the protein CASGIPRWGPRGELFF.

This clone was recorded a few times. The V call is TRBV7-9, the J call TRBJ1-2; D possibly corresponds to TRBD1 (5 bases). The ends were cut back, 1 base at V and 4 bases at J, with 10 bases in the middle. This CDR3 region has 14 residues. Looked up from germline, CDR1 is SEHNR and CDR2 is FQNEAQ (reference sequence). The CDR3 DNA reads TGTGCCAGCAGCTTAGGGACATCGGGCTATGGCTACACCTTC. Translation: CASSLGTSGYGYTF.

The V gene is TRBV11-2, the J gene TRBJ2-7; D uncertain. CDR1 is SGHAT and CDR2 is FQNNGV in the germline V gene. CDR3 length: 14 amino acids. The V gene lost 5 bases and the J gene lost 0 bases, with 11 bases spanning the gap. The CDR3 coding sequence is TGTGCCAGCAGCCCAAGCTATGGCTCCTACGAGCAGTACTTC. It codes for CASSPSYGSYEQYF.

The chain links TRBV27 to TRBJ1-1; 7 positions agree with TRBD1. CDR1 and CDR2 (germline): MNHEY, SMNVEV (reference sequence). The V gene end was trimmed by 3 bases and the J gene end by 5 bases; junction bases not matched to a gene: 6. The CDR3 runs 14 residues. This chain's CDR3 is CASSLSGGKTEAFF. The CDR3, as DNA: TGTGCCAGCAGTTTGTCAGGGGGAAAAACTGAAGCTTTCTTT.

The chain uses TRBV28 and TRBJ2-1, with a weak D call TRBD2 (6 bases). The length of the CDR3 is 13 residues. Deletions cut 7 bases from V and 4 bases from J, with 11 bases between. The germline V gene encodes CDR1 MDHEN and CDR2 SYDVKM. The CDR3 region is CASMGLPYNEQFF. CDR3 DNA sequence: TGTGCCAGCATGGGACTCCCATACAATGAGCAGTTCTTC.

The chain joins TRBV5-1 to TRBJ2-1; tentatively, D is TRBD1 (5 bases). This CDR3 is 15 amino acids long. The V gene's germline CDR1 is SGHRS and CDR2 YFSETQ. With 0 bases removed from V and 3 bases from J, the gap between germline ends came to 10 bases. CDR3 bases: TGCGCCAGCAGCTTGGGGCAGGGTGACTACAATGAGCAGTTCTTC. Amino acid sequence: CASSLGQGDYNEQFF.

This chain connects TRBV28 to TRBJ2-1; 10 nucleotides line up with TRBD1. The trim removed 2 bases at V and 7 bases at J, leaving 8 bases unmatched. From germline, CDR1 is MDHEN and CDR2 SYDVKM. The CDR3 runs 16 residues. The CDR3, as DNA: TGTGCCAGCAGTTTAGTCCCGGGACAGGGGAGGAATGAGCAGTTCTTC. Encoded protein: CASSLVPGQGRNEQFF.

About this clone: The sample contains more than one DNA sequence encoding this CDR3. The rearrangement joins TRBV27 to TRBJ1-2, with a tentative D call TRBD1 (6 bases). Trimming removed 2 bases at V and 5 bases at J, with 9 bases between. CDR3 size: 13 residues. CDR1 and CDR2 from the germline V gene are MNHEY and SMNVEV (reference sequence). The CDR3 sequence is CASSLGQGYGYTF. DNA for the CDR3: TGTGCCAGCAGTTTAGGGCAGGGGTATGGCTACACCTTC.

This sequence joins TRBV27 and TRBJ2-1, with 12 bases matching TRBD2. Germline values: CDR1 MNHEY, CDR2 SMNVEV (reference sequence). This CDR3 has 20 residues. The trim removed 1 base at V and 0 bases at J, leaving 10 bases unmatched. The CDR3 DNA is TGTGCCAGCAGTTTATTGGGACTAGCGGGCCTCCAGAGCTCCTACAATGAGCAGTTCTTC. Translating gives CASSLLGLAGLQSSYNEQFF.

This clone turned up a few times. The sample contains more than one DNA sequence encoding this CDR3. The CDR3 DNA reads as TGTGCCAGCAGTACCAGGGGCCAGCCCCAGCATTTT. This codes for CASSTRGQPQHF. The chain is built from TRBV27 and TRBJ1-5, with D possibly TRBD1 on 6 matching bases. V was pared by 5 bases and J by 7 bases, with 9 bases between. Germline CDR1 is MNHEY and CDR2 is SMNVEV (reference sequence). This CDR3 spans 12 amino acids.

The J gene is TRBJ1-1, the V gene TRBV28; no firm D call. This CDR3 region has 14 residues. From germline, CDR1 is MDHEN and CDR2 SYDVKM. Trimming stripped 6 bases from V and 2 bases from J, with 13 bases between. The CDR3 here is CASRLGLGNTEAFF. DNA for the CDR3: TGTGCCAGCAGACTAGGGTTGGGTAACACTGAAGCTTTCTTT. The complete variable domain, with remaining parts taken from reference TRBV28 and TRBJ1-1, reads DVKVTQSSRYLVKRTGEKVFLECVQDMDHENMFWYRQDPGLGLRLIYFSYDVKMKEKGDIPEGYSVSREKKERFSLILESASTNQTSMYLCASRLGLGNTEAFFGQGTRLTVV.

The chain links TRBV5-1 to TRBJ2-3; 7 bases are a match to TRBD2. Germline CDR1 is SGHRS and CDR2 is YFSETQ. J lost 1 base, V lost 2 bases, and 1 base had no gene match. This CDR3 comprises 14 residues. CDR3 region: CASSLGRGTDTQYF. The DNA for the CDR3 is TGCGCCAGCAGCTTAGGGAGGGGCACAGATACGCAGTATTTT. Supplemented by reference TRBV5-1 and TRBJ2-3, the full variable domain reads KAGVTQTPRYLIKTRGQQVTLSCSPISGHRSVSWYQQTPGQGLQFLFEYFSETQRNKGNFPGRFSGRQFSNSRSEMNVSTLELGDSALYLCASSLGRGTDTQYFGPGTRLTVL.

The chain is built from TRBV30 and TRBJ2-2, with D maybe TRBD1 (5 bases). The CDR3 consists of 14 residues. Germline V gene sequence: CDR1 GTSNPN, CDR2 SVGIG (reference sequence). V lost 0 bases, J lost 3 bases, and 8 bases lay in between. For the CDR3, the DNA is TGTGCCTGGAGTGTCGGCAGGGACACCGGGGAGCTGTTTTTT. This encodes CAWSVGRDTGELFF.

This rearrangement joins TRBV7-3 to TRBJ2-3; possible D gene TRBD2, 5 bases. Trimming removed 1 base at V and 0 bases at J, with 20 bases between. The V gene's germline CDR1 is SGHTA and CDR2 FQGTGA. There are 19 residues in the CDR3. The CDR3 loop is CASSLRGRGHLGSTDTQYF. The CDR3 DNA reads TGTGCCAGCAGCTTAAGGGGTCGGGGTCACTTGGGCAGCACAGATACGCAGTATTTT.

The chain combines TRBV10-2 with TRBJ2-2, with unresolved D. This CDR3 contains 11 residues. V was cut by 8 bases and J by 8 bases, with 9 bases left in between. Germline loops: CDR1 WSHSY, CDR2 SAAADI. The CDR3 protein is CASGPSGELFF. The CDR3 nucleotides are TGCGCCAGCGGCCCCAGTGGGGAGCTGTTTTTT.

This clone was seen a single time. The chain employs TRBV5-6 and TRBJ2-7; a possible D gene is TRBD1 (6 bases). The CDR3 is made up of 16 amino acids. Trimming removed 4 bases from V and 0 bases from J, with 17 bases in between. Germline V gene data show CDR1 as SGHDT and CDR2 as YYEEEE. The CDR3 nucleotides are TGTGCCAGCAGCCGATGGGGGCCGGCGGGCTCCTACGAGCAGTACTTC. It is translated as CASSRWGPAGSYEQYF.

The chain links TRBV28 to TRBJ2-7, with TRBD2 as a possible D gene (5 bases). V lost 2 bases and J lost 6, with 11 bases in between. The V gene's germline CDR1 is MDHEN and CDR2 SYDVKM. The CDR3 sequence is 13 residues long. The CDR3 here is CASSLVSRGEQYF. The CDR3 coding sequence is TGTGCCAGCAGTTTAGTTTCCCGGGGCGAGCAGTACTTC.

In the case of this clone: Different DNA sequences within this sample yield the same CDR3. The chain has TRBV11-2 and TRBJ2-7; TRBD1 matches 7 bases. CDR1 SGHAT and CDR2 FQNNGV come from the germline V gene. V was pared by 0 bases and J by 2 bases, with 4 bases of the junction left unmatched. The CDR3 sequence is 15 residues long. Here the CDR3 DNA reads TGTGCCAGCAGCTTAGAGGGGCAGGGGGCCTACGAGCAGTACTTC. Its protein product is CASSLEGQGAYEQYF.

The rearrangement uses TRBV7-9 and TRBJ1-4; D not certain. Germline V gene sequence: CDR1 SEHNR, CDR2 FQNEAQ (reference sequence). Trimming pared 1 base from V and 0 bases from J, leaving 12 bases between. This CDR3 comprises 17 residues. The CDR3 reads CASSLGQLGATNEKLFF. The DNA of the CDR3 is TGTGCCAGCAGCTTAGGCCAGCTAGGTGCAACTAATGAAAAACTGTTTTTT. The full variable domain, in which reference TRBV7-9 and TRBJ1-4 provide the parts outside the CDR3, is DTGVSQNPRHKITKRGQNVTFRCDPISEHNRLYWYRQTLGQGPEFLTYFQNEAQLEKSRLLSDRFSAERPKGSFSTLEIQRTEQGDSAMYLCASSLGQLGATNEKLFFGSGTQLSVL.

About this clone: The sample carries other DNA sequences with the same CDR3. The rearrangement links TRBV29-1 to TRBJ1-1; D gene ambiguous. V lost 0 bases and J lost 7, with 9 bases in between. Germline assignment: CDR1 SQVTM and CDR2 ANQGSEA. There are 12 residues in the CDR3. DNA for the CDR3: TGCAGCGTTGAAGATCGGATGGGTGAAGCTTTCTTT. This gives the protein CSVEDRMGEAFF.

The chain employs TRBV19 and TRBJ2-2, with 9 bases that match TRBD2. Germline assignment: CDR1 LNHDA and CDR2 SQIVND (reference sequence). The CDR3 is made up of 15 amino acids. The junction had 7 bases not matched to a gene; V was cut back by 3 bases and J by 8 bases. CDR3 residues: CASSIQGLAPGELFF. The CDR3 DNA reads TGTGCCAGTAGTATCCAGGGACTAGCCCCAGGGGAGCTGTTTTTT.